In this sample, the clone carrying this TCR beta chain turned up many times. Antigen: not known. The data are from a study of T cells after yellow fever vaccination. Study-level points and caveats: Boosting was followed by the reappearance of most primary-vaccination clones (approximately 95% CD4, around 91% CD8). Only a small proportion of the clonotypes turned up in both the CD4 and the CD8 compartments, likely arising from convergent recombination.

The germline V gene has CDR1 SGHVS and CDR2 FNYEAQ. V dropped 5 bases and J dropped 0 bases, with 7 bases sitting between them. The CDR3 is 13 residues long. Making TCR cDNA involved 5'RACE template switching, which added UMIs and a universal primer site. MiXCR was run by TCRdb on the 5' RACE reads, yielding one entry per CDR3 protein. The sample consists of about 320,000 distinct CDR3 sequences, roughly an eighth of them appearing once. This chain connects TRBV7-6 to TRBJ1-1; possibly TRBD1 for D (6 bases). The TCR was taken from a man between 18 and 29 years old who received the YFV17D yellow fever vaccine. Sample: CD4+ T cells sorted from PBMCs, taken 15 days after the yellow fever booster vaccination. This chain's CDR3 is CASSRQVNTEAFF. In DNA, the CDR3 is TGTGCCAGCAGCAGACAGGTGAACACTGAAGCTTTCTTT.